The present T cell receptor beta chain was sequenced within a study of shared clonotypes between healthy human individuals. Within Nashville, Tennessee resided all donors, each a Caucasian adult. The split of CD4+ cells yielded CD45RA+ naive and CD45RA-negative memory subsets. The CDR3 extends over 16 amino acids. Per the original methods: Junction-only sequences without quality scores were provided by ImmunoSEQ, so filtering was different. The assay was immunoSEQ multiplex PCR, and TCRdb's table has in-frame clones only and misses some. The V and J calls and the clone size are those of that table, but D and trimming were determined from the DNA. The sample lists a few hundred thousand clones; 73% were seen once.

The sample comprised memory CD4+ T cells sorted from blood. Subset reported: CD45RA-negative fraction. The V and J genes are TRBV21-1 and TRBJ1-5. TRBV21-1 is listed as a pseudogene. The receptor was isolated from a man aged 30 to 45 in good health. The chain's CDR3 is CASSPRVGGDNQPQHF. The DNA of the CDR3 is TGTGCCAGCAGCCCACGCGTTGGAGGGGACAATCAGCCCCAGCATTTT.